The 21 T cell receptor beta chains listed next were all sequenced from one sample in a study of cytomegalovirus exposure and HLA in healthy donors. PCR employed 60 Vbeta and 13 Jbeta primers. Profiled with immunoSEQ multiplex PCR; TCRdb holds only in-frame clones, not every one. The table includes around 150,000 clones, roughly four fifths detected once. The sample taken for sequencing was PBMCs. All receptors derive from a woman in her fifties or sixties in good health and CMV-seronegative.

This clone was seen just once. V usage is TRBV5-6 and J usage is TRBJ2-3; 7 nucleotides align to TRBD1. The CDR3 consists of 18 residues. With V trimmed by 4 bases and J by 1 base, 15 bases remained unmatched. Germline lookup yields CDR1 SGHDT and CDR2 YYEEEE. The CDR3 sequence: CASSGPRRQGGGTDTQYF. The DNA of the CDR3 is TGTGCCAGCAGCGGACCTAGGAGACAGGGTGGAGGCACAGATACGCAGTATTTT.

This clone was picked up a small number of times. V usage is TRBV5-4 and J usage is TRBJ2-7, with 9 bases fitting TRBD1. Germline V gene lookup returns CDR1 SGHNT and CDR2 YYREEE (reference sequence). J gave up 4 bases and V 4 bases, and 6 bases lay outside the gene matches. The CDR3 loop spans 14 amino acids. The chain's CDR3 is CASSPMTGGYEQYF. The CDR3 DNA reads TGTGCCAGCAGCCCAATGACAGGGGGTTACGAGCAGTACTTC.

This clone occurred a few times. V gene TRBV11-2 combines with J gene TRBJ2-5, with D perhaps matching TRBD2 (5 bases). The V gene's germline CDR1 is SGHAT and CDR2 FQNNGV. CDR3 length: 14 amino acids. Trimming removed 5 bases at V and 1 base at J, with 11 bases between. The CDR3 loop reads CASSPTRSQETQYF. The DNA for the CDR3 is TGTGCCAGCAGCCCAACTAGAAGCCAAGAGACCCAGTACTTC. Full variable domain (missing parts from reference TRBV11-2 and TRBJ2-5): EAGVAQSPRYKIIEKRQSVAFWCNPISGHATLYWYQQILGQGPKLLIQFQNNGVVDDSQLPKDRFSAERLKGVDSTLKIQPAKLEDSAVYLCASSPTRSQETQYFGPGTRLLVL.

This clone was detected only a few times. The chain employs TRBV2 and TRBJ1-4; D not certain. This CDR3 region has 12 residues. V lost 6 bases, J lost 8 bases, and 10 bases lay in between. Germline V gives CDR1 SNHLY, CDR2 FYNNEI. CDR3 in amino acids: CASSKAPEKLFF. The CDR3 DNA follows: TGTGCCAGCAGCAAAGCGCCAGAAAAACTGTTTTTT.

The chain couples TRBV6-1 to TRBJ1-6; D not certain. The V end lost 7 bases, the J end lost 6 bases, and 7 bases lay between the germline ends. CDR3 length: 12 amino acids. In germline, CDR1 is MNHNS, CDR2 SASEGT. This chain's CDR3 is CASNSPNSPLHF. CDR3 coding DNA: TGTGCCAGCAACAGCCCTAATTCACCCCTCCACTTT.

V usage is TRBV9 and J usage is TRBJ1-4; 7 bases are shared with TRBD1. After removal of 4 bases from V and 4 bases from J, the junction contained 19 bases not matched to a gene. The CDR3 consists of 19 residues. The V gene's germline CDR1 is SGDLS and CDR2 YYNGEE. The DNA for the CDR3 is TGTGCCAGCAGCCCAGAGGGACAGCATACCCTTAACAATAATGAAAAACTGTTTTTT. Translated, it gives CASSPEGQHTLNNNEKLFF.

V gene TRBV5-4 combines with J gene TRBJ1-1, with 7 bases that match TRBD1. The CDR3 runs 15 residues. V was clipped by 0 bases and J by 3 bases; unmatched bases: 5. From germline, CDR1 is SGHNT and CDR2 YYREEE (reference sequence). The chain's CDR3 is CASSLVDREHTEAFF. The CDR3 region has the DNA TGTGCCAGCAGCTTGGTCGACAGGGAACACACTGAAGCTTTCTTT.

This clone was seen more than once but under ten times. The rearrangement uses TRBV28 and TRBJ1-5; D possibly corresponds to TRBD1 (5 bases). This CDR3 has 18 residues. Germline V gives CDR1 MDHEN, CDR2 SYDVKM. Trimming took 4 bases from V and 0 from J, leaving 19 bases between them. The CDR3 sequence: CASSSGGRILYSNQPQHF. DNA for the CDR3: TGTGCCAGCAGTTCGGGGGGACGGATTCTTTATAGCAATCAGCCCCAGCATTTT.

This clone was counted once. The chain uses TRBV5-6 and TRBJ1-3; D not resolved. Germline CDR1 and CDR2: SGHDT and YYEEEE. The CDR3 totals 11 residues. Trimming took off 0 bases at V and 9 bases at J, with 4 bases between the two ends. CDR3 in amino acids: CASSLAGTIYF. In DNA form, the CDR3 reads TGTGCCAGCAGCTTGGCCGGCACCATATATTTT.

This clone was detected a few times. CDR3 nucleotide sequence: TGTGCCAGCAGTTTATCCCCGACAATCGACGGTGAAGCTTTCTTT. Translation: CASSLSPTIDGEAFF. The chain carries TRBV27 and TRBJ1-1; D gene ambiguous. Trimming stripped 0 bases from V and 7 bases from J, with 15 bases between. CDR3 length: 15 residues. The germline V gene has CDR1 MNHEY and CDR2 SMNVEV (reference sequence).

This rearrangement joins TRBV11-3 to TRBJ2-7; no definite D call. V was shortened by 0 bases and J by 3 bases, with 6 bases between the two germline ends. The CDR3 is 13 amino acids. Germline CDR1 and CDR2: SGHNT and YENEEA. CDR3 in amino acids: CASSLDPNYEQYF. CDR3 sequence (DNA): TGTGCCAGCAGCTTAGATCCCAACTACGAGCAGTACTTC.

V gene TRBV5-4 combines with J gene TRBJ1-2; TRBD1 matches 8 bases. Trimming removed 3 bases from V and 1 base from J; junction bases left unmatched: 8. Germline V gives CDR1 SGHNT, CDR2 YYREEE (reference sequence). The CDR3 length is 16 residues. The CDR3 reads CASSSVNRGGNYGYTF. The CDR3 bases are TGTGCCAGCAGCTCAGTAAACAGGGGGGGTAACTATGGCTACACCTTC. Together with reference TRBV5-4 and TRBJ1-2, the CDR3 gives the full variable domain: ETGVTQSPTHLIKTRGQQVTLRCSSQSGHNTVSWYQQALGQGPQFIFQYYREEENGRGNFPPRFSGLQFPNYSSELNVNALELDDSALYLCASSSVNRGGNYGYTFGSGTRLTVV.

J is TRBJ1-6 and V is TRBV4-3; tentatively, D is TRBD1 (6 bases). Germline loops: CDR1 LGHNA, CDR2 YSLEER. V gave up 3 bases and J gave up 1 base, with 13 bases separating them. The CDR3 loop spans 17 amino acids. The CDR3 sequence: CASSHHRVESYNSPLHF. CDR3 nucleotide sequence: TGCGCCAGCAGCCATCACAGGGTCGAGTCCTATAATTCACCCCTCCACTTT.

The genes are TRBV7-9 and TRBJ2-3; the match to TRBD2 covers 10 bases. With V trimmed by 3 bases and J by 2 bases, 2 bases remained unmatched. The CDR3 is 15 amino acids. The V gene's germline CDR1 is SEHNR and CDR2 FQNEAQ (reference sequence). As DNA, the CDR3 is TGTGCCAGCAGCTTTAGCGGGGGGACCACAGATACGCAGTATTTT. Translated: CASSFSGGTTDTQYF. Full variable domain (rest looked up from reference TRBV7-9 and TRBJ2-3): DTGVSQNPRHKITKRGQNVTFRCDPISEHNRLYWYRQTLGQGPEFLTYFQNEAQLEKSRLLSDRFSAERPKGSFSTLEIQRTEQGDSAMYLCASSFSGGTTDTQYFGPGTRLTVL.

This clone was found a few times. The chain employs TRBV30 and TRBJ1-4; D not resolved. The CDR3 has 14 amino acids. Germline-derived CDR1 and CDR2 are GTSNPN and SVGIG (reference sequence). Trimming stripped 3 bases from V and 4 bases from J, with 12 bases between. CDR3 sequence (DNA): TGTGCCTGGAGCCTCTGGGGAGGTAATGAAAAACTGTTTTTT. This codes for CAWSLWGGNEKLFF.

CDR3 sequence (DNA): TGTGCCAGCAGCTCCTCGACCGGGACAGTCGACTACAATGAGCAGTTCTTC. Residues: CASSSSTGTVDYNEQFF. The rearrangement uses TRBV7-9 and TRBJ2-1, with TRBD1 matching over 7 bases. J lost 3 bases, V lost 4 bases, and 12 bases had no gene match. Germline CDR1 and CDR2: SEHNR and FQNEAQ (reference sequence). This CDR3 has 17 residues.

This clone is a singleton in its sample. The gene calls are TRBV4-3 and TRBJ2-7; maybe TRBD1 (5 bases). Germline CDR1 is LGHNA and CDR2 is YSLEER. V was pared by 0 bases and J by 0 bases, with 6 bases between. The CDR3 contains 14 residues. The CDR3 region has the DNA TGCGCCAGCAGCCAAGATCAGGGCTCCTACGAGCAGTACTTC. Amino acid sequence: CASSQDQGSYEQYF.

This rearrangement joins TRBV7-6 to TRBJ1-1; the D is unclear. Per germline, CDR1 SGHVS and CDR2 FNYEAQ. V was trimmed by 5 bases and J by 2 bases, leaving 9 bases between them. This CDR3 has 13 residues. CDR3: CASSQAINTEAFF. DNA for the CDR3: TGTGCCAGCAGCCAAGCCATTAACACTGAAGCTTTCTTT. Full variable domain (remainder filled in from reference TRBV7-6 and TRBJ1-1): GAGVSQSPRYKVTKRGQDVALRCDPISGHVSLYWYRQALGQGPEFLTYFNYEAQQDKSGLPNDRFSAERPEGSISTLTIQRTEQRDSAMYRCASSQAINTEAFFGQGTRLTVV.

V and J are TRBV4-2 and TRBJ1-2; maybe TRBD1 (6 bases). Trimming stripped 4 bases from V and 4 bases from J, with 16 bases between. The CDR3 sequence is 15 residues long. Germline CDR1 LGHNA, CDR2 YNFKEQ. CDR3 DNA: TGTGCCAGCAGCCCGACCCTGGACAGCTTCTATGGCTACACCTTC. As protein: CASSPTLDSFYGYTF.

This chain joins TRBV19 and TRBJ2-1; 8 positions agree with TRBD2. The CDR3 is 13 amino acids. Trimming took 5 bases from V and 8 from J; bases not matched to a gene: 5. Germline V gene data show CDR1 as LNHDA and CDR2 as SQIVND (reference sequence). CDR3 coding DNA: TGTGCCAGTAGTCGGGGGGGCATCGATGAGCAGTTCTTC. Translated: CASSRGGIDEQFF.

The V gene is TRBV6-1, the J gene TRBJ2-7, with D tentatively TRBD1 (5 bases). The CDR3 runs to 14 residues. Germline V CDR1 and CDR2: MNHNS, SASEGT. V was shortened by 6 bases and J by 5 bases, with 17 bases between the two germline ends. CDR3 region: CASRIGQGNNEQYF. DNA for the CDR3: TGTGCCAGCAGGATTGGGCAGGGAAACAACGAGCAGTACTTC.